The rows below give T cell receptor beta chains drawn from one sample of a study of T cells in Graves' hyperthyroidism and ophthalmopathy. MiXCR, applied by TCRdb to the multiplex PCR reads, yields one record per CDR3 protein. The table has 530,000 or so distinct CDR3 sequences, roughly a quarter seen once. The specimen was blood. Receptors were obtained from a woman aged 25 to 39 with Graves' ophthalmopathy. CDR3s include the opening cysteine and the closing phenylalanine or tryptophan. D genes are given only for firm matches. Only some rows state a clone size, as once, few, many or a class for expanded clones.

many,.,TRBJ2-2,TRBV30,TGTGCCTGGGTTACGGGGGCGAACACCGGGGAGCTGTTTTTT,CAWVTGANTGELFF
.,.,TRBJ2-7,TRBV2,TGTGCCAGCAGAGCTGAGGGCTACGAGCAGTACTTC,CASRAEGYEQYF
.,.,TRBJ1-1,TRBV11-1,TGTGCCAGCAGCACAGACGGTGGGGGCACTGAAGCTTTCTTT,CASSTDGGGTEAFF
many,.,TRBJ2-6,TRBV10-3,TGTGCCATCAGTGATACAGGCGCGTACGGGGCCAACGTCCTGACTTTC,CAISDTGAYGANVLTF
once,TRBD1,TRBJ1-1,TRBV19,TGTGCCAGTAGTCGACGACAGGGGCCTGAAGCTTTCTTT,CASSRRQGPEAFF
many,.,TRBJ2-7,TRBV5-1,TGCGCCAGCAGCTTGGCGGCAGGGGTCTCCTACGAGCAGTACTTC,CASSLAAGVSYEQYF
many,.,TRBJ2-7,TRBV29-1,TGCAGCGTTCACGAGCAGTACTTC,CSVHEQYF
many,TRBD1,TRBJ1-5,TRBV6-1,TGTGCCAGCAGTGAATCGAGGACAGGGGGCGATCAGCCCCAGCATTTT,CASSESRTGGDQPQHF
many,.,TRBJ1-5,TRBV24-1,TGTGCCACGGGAACCGGGAACAATCAGCCCCAGCATTTT,CATGTGNNQPQHF
many,TRBD1,TRBJ2-2,TRBV20-1,TGCAGTGCTAGGGACAGGGGTTTCGGGGAGCTGTTTTTT,CSARDRGFGELFF
few,TRBD2,TRBJ2-7,TRBV6-1,TGTGCCAGCAGATTTAGCGGGAGGGACTACGAGCAGTACTTC,CASRFSGRDYEQYF
.,.,TRBJ1-5,TRBV6-1,TGTGCCAGCAGTCGACCGGAAATGGGCAATCAGCCCCAGCATTTT,CASSRPEMGNQPQHF
many,.,TRBJ1-1,TRBV6-5,TGTGCCAGCAGTTACCCTGGGACCGTGGGGGCTTTCTTT,CASSYPGTVGAFF
many,.,TRBJ1-5,TRBV12-3/TRBV12-4,TGTGCCAGCAGTTCACAGACAGGATCTAGCAATCAGCCCCAGCATTTT,CASSSQTGSSNQPQHF
many,.,TRBJ2-7,TRBV19,TGTGCCAGTAGTCCCTCCGCGGGAAAAGCCTACGAGCAGTACTTC,CASSPSAGKAYEQYF
few,TRBD1,TRBJ1-6,TRBV27,TGTGCCAGCAGCTCACGACAGGGGGCGTTTTGGGTTGGTTCACCCCTCCACTTT,CASSSRQGAFWVGSPLHF
many,TRBD2,TRBJ2-5,TRBV20-1,TGCAGTGCTAGTGTACTAGCGGGGGGTGAGACCCAGTACTTC,CSASVLAGGETQYF
many,.,TRBJ1-2,TRBV28,TGTGCCAGCAGTTTATGGAGGGCCCTGGGAGGCTACACCTTC,CASSLWRALGGYTF
many,.,TRBJ1-5,TRBV7-8,TGTGCCAGCAGCCCCTCACGGATTAGCAATCAGCCCCAGCATTTT,CASSPSRISNQPQHF
few,.,TRBJ2-4,TRBV29-1,TGCAGCGTTGGAACCTCCCCACGAGGATATAAAAACATTCAGTACTTC,CSVGTSPRGYKNIQYF
.,.,TRBJ2-2,TRBV6-1,TGTGCCAGCAGTGTTCACGAAGGGGACACCGGGGAGCTGTTTTTT,CASSVHEGDTGELFF
many,TRBD1,TRBJ1-2,TRBV27,TGTGCCAGCAGTCCTCTCAGGGGGCCCGGCTACACCTTC,CASSPLRGPGYTF
many,.,TRBJ1-1,TRBV2,TGTGCCAGCAGTGAGGGGGGGAGCACTGAAGCTTTCTTT,CASSEGGSTEAFF
many,.,TRBJ1-2,TRBV27,TGTGCCAGCAGTTTATCAGGGGGTAACTATGGCTACACCTTC,CASSLSGGNYGYTF
many,.,TRBJ1-2,TRBV19,TGTGCCAGTAAAGCGGGCCAGGGGCGACAAACTAACTATGGCTACACCTTC,CASKAGQGRQTNYGYTF
.,TRBD1,TRBJ2-7,TRBV2,TGTGCCAGCAGTGTCCGGGACAGGGGGCCTAGGCAGTACTTC,CASSVRDRGPRQYF
many,.,TRBJ1-2,TRBV11-2,TGTGCCAGCAGCCAAACCCAGGGGGGCTACACCTTC,CASSQTQGGYTF
many,TRBD2,TRBJ2-5,TRBV24-1,TGTGCCACCAGTGATGGACTAGCGGGGGGGGGCGAGACCCAGTACTTC,CATSDGLAGGGETQYF
many,.,TRBJ1-2,TRBV6-2/TRBV6-3,TGTGCCAGCAGTAGTGCCCCCACCCCCCTCCAGCTCCTGGGGGGCTACACCTTC,CASSSAPTPLQLLGGYTF
many,.,TRBJ1-3,TRBV12-3/TRBV12-4,TGTGCCAGCAGTTTTAGAGGAGGTGGAAACACCATATATTTT,CASSFRGGGNTIYF
many,.,TRBJ2-2,TRBV19,TGTGCCAGTAGTATTAGTCAGAACACCGGGGAGCTGTTTTTT,CASSISQNTGELFF
.,.,TRBJ1-5,TRBV12-3/TRBV12-4,TGTGCCAGCAGGGGTGGCAATCAGCCCGAGCATTTT,CASRGGNQPEHF
many,.,TRBJ1-1,TRBV7-2,TGTGCCAGCAGCCCCAACCCAGGGAACACTGAAGCTTTCTTT,CASSPNPGNTEAFF
.,TRBD1,TRBJ1-2,TRBV6-2/TRBV6-3,TGTGCCAGCAGTTACGTGCTGGCAGGGGGCCGCCCTAACTATGGCTACACCTTC,CASSYVLAGGRPNYGYTF
many,.,TRBJ2-7,TRBV12-3/TRBV12-4,TGTGCCAGCACTCCGTGGGGGGCCTACGAGCAGTACTTC,CASTPWGAYEQYF
many,.,TRBJ1-5,TRBV29-1,TGCAGCGTGGCTGGGGGAGGTAATCAGCCCCAGCATTTT,CSVAGGGNQPQHF
many,.,TRBJ2-5,TRBV27,TGTGCCAGCAGTTCCCAGCAAGCAGAGACCCAGTACTTC,CASSSQQAETQYF
few,.,TRBJ2-2,TRBV6-2/TRBV6-3,TGTGCCAGCAGTGGCCCCGGGACCACCGGGGAGCTGTTTTTT,CASSGPGTTGELFF
many,.,TRBJ1-2,TRBV6-5,TGTGCCAGCAACTCTGCGGGAAGGAGCTATGGCTACACCTTC,CASNSAGRSYGYTF
many,.,TRBJ2-7,TRBV3-1,TGTGCCAGCAGCCAAGAGGGGAGAGGGGACGAGCAGTACTTC,CASSQEGRGDEQYF
few,.,TRBJ2-7,TRBV25-1,TGTGCCAGCAGCCCCCCGGGTGACCTATCGGACTACGAGCAGTACTTC,CASSPPGDLSDYEQYF
.,.,TRBJ2-3,TRBV6-5,TGTGCCAGCAGTTGGGACAGCACAGATACGCAGTATTTT,CASSWDSTDTQYF
.,.,TRBJ2-7,TRBV19,TGTGCCAGTAGATCATCCCTCGGGGCCTACGAGCAGTACTTC,CASRSSLGAYEQYF
many,.,TRBJ2-7,TRBV12-3/TRBV12-4,TGTGCCAGCAGTGTCCGGGATTCGAGCTCCTACGAGCAGTACTTC,CASSVRDSSSYEQYF
few,.,TRBJ2-7,TRBV7-2,TGTGCCAGCAGCCGTACGGCCCCCTACGAGCAGTACTTC,CASSRTAPYEQYF
many,.,TRBJ1-2,TRBV7-2,TGTGCCAGCAGCTACGATTCAGGGTACTATGGCTACACCTTC,CASSYDSGYYGYTF
many,TRBD1,TRBJ1-2,TRBV2,TGTGCCAGCCGACAGGGGTCGGGCTATGGCTACACCTTC,CASRQGSGYGYTF
many,.,TRBJ1-1,TRBV19,TGTGCCAGTAGTCCGGAGCACAGGGTGAACACTGAAGCTTTCTTT,CASSPEHRVNTEAFF
.,.,TRBJ2-5,TRBV24-1,TGTGCCACCAGTGCACCAGGGATAGAGACCCAGTACTTC,CATSAPGIETQYF
few,.,TRBJ1-2,TRBV12-3/TRBV12-4,TGTGCCAGCAGTTTTGGGTTGAATGGCTACACCTTC,CASSFGLNGYTF
few,.,TRBJ1-2,TRBV7-9,TGTGCCAGCAGCTTAAGCGACAGTCACTATGGCTACACCTTC,CASSLSDSHYGYTF
many,.,TRBJ2-7,TRBV25-1,TGTGCCAGCAGTGAACCCGGACGGGCCTACGAGCAGTACTTC,CASSEPGRAYEQYF